This T cell receptor beta chain was recovered during a study of a mutant IDH1 vaccine in newly diagnosed glioma (TCRdb year 2021). With respect to the entire study: Of the approximately 29 treated patients, roughly 60% were male and around 40% were female, and a mean age of roughly 40 years was recorded. Prior to enrollment, standard therapy consisting of radiotherapy alone, temozolomide alone, or radiochemotherapy with temozolomide had been administered to patients, with the combination being received by most patients. Peripheral blood was collected at six visits: V03 (baseline), V05, V07, V10, V12 and V13. For exploratory analyses, longitudinal TCRB deep sequencing was carried out in about 26 treated patients wherever samples were available. Summary of the overall study and its limitations: Selection of PBMC samples for TCRB deep sequencing was based on availability. The authors noted that analyses of patient blood samples could not be reproduced because of sample limitations. Pseudoprogression appeared unrelated to alterations in the top peripheral T cell clonotypes detected by TCRB sequencing. Across multiple MHC alleles, vaccine-induced immune responses were seen in around 93% of patients.

Receptor amplification or capture employed the immunoSEQ multiplex PCR assay. The hsTCRB Kit was used according to the manufacturer's protocol to amplify rearranged TCR beta chain sequences. Sequencing of TCRB libraries was carried out on an Illumina MiSeq. For the original study's pipeline: Demultiplexing, trimming and gene mapping were performed with the kit vendor's proprietary platform. As stored in TCRdb, this immuneACCESS dataset retains in-frame rearrangements with V and J assigned. A fraction of the clones does not appear; measured against another copy, unresolved V genes explain less than half of the discrepancy, and the remainder lacks a known reason. The DNA gave D and trimming, while V, J and clone size come from that table. The sample table holds tens of thousands of clones, of which about 88% were seen once. The ten top clones hold roughly 4.4% of the sample. CDR1 SQVTM and CDR2 ANQGSEA were looked up in the germline V gene. The CDR3 starts with the cysteine, ends with the phenylalanine, and has 11 residues. The only DNA kept is the CDR3, 33 bases in frame from the first base. V is pared back by 4 bases and J by 4 bases, with 8 bases lying between the germline termini.

Concerning this clone: The antigen this receptor binds is unknown. No much larger clone exists at a distance of one base, and base qualities are not known.

What the time point label conveys for this sample: baseline, week 1 (first vaccination visit). The treatment or condition label for this specimen denotes: pre-vaccination baseline after standard-of-care therapy. All donors had newly diagnosed IDH1-mutant astrocytomas of WHO grade 3 or 4 that showed loss of nuclear ATRX. The samples were drawn from NOA16, a multicentre, single-arm, open-label phase I trial in Germany that tested a mutant IDH1 peptide vaccine in humans for the first time. Visit V03 blood draws served as the baseline sample for immunogenicity testing. Genomic DNA for TCRB sequencing was extracted from EDTA blood using the DNeasy Blood and Tissue Kit.

Sequencing used PBMCs, obtained from a glioma patient treated with radiotherapy, temozolomide or both. This sequence originates from a middle-aged woman with glioma. This receptor chain uses TRBV29-1 and TRBJ2-7, with the D gene not clear enough to name. For the CDR3, the sequence is CSVAQTYEQYF. The DNA sequence reads TGCAGCGTTGCCCAGACTTACGAGCAGTACTTC.